This record concerns one T cell receptor (beta chain) sequence. This sample was included in a study of cytomegalovirus exposure and HLA in healthy donors. Primers: 60 Vbeta forward and 13 Jbeta reverse. Repertoires were generated with immunoSEQ multiplex PCR, while TCRdb's copy carries only in-frame clones and drops some. The sample holds about 76,000 clones, more than 65% seen once. After removal of 5 bases from V and 5 bases from J, the junction contained 12 bases not matched to a gene. The CDR3 is 16 amino acids. Germline V gene data show CDR1 as SEHNR and CDR2 as FQNEAQ (reference sequence). This sequence joins TRBV7-9 and TRBJ2-1; 7 bases align to TRBD2. The sequence was obtained from a male donor in good health and CMV-seropositive. Sequenced input: PBMCs. In DNA form, the CDR3 reads TGTGCCAGCAGCCCCTCGGCGGGAGTATCCAACAATGAGCAGTTCTTC. This gives the protein CASSPSAGVSNNEQFF.